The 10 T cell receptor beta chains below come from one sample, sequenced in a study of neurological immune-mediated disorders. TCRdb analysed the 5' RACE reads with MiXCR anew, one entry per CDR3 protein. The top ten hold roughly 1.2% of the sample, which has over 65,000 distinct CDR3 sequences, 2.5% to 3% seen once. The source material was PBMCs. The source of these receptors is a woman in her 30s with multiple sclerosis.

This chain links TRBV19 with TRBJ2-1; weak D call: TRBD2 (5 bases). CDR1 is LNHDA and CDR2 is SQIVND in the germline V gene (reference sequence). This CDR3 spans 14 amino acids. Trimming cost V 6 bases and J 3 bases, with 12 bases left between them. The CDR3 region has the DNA TGTGCCAGTAGCGGGTCTAGCCGCTACAATGAGCAGTTCTTC. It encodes CASSGSSRYNEQFF.

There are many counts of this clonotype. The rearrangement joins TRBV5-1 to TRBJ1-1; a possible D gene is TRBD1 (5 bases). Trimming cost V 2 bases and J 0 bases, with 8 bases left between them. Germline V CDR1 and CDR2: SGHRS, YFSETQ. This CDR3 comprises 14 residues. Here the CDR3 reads CASSFSTVNTEAFF. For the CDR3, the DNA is TGCGCCAGCAGCTTTTCGACAGTGAACACTGAAGCTTTCTTT.

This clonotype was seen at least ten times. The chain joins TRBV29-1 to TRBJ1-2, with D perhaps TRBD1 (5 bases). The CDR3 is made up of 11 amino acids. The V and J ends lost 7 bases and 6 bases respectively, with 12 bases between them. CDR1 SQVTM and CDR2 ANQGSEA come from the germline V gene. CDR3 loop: CSAQGGDGYTF. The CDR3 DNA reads TGCAGCGCCCAGGGAGGGGATGGCTACACCTTC. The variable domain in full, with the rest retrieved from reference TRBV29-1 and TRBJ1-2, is SAVISQKPSRDICQRGTSLTIQCQVDSQVTMMFWYRQQPGQSLTLIATANQGSEATYESGFVIDKFPISRPNLTFSTLTVSNMSPEDSSIYLCSAQGGDGYTFGSGTRLTVV.

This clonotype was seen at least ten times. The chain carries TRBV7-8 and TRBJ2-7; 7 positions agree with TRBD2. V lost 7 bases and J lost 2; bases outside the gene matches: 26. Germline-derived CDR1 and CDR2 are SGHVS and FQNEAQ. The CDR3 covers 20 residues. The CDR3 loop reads CASILGDVGPRSGSPYEQYF. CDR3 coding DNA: TGTGCCAGCATCCTAGGGGACGTCGGCCCTCGTAGCGGGTCCCCCTACGAGCAGTACTTC.

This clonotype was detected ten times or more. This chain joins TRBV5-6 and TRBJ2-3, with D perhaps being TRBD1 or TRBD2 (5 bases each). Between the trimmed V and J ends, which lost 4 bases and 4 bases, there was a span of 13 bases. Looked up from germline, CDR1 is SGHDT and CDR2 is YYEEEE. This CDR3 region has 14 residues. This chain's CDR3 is CASSLEGTPDTQYF. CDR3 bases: TGTGCCAGCAGCCTCGAAGGGACGCCAGATACGCAGTATTTT.

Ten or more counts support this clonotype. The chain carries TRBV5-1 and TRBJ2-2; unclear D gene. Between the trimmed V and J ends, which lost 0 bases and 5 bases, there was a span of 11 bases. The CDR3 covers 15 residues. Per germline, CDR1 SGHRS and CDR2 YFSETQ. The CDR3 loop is CASSLVQTRTGELFF. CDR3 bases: TGCGCCAGCAGCTTGGTACAAACAAGGACCGGGGAGCTGTTTTTT.

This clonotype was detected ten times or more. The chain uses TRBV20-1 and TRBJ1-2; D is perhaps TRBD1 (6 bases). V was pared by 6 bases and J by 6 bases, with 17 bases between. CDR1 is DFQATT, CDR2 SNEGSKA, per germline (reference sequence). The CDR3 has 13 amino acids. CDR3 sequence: CSAIITGTDGYTF. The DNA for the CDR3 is TGCAGTGCAATTATCACAGGGACGGATGGCTACACCTTC.

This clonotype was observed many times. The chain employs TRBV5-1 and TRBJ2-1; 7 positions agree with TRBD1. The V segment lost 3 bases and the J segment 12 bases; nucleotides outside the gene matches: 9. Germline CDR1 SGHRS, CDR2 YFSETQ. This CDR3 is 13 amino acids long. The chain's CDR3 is CASSSGTALVQFF. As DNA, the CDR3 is TGCGCCAGCAGCTCCGGGACAGCTTTGGTGCAGTTCTTC.

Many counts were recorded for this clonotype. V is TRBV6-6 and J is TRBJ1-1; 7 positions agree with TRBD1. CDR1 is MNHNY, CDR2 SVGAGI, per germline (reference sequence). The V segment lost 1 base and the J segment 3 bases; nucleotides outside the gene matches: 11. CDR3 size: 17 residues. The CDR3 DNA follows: TGTGCCAGCAGTTACTGGGGAGGGGGCGCAGGTGACACTGAAGCTTTCTTT. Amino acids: CASSYWGGGAGDTEAFF.

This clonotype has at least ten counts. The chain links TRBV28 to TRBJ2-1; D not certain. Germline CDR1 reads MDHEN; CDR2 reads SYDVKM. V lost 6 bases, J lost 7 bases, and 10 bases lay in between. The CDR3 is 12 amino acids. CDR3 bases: TGTGCCAGCAGCTACGAGGAAAATGAGCAGTTCTTC. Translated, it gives CASSYEENEQFF.